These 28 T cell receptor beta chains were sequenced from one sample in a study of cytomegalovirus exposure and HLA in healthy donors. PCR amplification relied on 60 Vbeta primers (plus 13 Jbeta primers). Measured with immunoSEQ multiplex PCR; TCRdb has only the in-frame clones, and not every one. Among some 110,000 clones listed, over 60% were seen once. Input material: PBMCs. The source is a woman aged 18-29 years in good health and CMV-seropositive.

DNA of the CDR3: TGTGCCAGCAGTTTTCAATCCACTGAAGCTTTCTTT. The encoded protein is CASSFQSTEAFF. The V gene is TRBV28, the J gene TRBJ1-1; no firm D call. CDR1 is MDHEN and CDR2 is SYDVKM in the germline V gene. The CDR3 totals 12 residues. With 3 bases removed from V and 4 bases from J, the gap between germline ends came to 6 bases.

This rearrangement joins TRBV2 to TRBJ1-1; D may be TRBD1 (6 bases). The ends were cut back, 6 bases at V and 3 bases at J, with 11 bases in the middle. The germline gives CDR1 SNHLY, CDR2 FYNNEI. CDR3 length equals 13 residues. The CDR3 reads CASRKDRDTEAFF. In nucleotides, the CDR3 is TGTGCCAGCAGGAAGGACAGAGACACTGAAGCTTTCTTT.

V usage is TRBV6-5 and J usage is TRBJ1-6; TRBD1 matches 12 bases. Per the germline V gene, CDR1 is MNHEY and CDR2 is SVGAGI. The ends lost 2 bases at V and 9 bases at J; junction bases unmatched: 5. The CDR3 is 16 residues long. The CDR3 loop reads CASSYTPGQGASPLHF. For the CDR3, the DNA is TGTGCCAGCAGTTACACACCGGGACAGGGGGCTTCACCCCTCCACTTT.

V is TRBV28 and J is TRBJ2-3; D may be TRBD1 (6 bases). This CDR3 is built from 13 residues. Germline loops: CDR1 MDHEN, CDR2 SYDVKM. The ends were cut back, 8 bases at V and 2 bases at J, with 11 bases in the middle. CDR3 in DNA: TGTGCCAGCCGAGACAGGATCACAGATACGCAGTATTTT. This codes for CASRDRITDTQYF.

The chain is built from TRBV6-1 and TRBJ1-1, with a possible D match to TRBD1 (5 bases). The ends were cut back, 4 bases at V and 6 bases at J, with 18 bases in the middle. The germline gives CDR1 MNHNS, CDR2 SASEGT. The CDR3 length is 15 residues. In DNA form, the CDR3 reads TGTGCCAGCAGTGGTCGGGGGAACCCAAACGCTGAAGCTTTCTTT. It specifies CASSGRGNPNAEAFF.

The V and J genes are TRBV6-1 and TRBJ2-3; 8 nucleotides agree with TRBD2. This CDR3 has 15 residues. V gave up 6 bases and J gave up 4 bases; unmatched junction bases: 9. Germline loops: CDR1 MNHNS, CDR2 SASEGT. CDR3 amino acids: CASRLAVGGADTQYF. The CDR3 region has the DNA TGTGCCAGCAGACTAGCGGTTGGGGGGGCAGATACGCAGTATTTT.

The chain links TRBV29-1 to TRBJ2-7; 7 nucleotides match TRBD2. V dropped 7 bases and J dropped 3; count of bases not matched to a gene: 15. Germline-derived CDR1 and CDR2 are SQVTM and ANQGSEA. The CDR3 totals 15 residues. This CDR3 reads CSALGGEERGYEQYF. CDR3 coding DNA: TGCAGCGCTCTTGGGGGGGAGGAGCGGGGCTACGAGCAGTACTTC.

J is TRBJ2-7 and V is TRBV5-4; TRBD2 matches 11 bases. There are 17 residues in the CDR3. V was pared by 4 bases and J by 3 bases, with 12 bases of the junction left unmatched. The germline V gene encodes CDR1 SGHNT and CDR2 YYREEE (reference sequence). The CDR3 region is CASSPGILAGVGYEQYF. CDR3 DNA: TGTGCCAGCAGCCCAGGAATACTAGCGGGAGTTGGCTACGAGCAGTACTTC.

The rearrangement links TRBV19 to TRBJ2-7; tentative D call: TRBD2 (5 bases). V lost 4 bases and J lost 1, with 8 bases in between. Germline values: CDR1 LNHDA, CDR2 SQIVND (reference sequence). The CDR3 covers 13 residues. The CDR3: CASSRTGSYEQYF. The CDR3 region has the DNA TGTGCCAGTAGTAGGACGGGGTCCTACGAGCAGTACTTC.

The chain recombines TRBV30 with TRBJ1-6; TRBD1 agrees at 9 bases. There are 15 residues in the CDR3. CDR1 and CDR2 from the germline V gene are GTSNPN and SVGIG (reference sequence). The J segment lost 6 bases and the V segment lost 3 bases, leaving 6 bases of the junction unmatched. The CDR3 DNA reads TGTGCCTGGAGCCCCCGGGACAGGGCTAATTCACCCCTCCACTTT. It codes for CAWSPRDRANSPLHF.

CDR3 in DNA: TGCGCCAGCAGCTTGGGGCAGGGTGGAACAGATACGCAGTATTTT. Amino acid sequence: CASSLGQGGTDTQYF. The rearrangement uses TRBV5-1 and TRBJ2-3; tentatively, D is TRBD1 (5 bases). Germline-derived CDR1 and CDR2 are SGHRS and YFSETQ. The CDR3 sequence is 15 residues long. Trimming removed 0 bases at V and 3 bases at J, with 11 bases between.

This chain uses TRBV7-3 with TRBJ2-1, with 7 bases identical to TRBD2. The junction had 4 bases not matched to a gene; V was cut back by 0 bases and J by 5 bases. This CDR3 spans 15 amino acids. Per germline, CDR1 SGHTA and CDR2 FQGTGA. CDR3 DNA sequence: TGTGCCAGCAGCTTAACGACTAGCTCAAACAATGAGCAGTTCTTC. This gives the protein CASSLTTSSNNEQFF. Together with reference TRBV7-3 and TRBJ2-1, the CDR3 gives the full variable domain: GAGVSQTPSNKVTEKGKYVELRCDPISGHTALYWYRQSLGQGPEFLIYFQGTGAADDSGLPNDRFFAVRPEGSVSTLKIQRTERGDSAVYLCASSLTTSSNNEQFFGPGTRLTVL.

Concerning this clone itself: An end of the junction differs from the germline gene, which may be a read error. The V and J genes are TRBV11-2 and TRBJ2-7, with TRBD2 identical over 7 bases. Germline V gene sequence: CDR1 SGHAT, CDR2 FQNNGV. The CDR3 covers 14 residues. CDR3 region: CASSRGGGPGSLRF. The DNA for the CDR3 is TGTGCCAGCAGCCGCGGGGGTGGTCCGGGTTCTCTTCGCTTC.

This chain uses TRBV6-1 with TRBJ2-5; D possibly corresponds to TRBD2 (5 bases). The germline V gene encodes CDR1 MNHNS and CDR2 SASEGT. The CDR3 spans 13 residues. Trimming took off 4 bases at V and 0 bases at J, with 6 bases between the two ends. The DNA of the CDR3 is TGTGCCAGCAGTGCGGGGTACCAAGAGACCCAGTACTTC. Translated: CASSAGYQETQYF.

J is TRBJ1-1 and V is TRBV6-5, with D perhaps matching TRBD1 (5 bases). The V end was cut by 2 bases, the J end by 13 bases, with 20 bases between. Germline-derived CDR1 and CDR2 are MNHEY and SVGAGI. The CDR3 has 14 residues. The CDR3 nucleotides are TGTGCCAGCAGTTACGTCGGCGGGACGGGACGTCTTTTCTTT. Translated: CASSYVGGTGRLFF.

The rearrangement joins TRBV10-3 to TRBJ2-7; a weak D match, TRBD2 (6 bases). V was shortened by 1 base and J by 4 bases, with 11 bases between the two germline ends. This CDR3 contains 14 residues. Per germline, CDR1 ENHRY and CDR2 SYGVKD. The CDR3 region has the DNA TGTGCCATCAGTGAGTACCTTAGCGGATACGAGCAGTACTTC. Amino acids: CAISEYLSGYEQYF.

CDR3 nucleotides: TGTGCCAGCAGCCCACGGTTTCTAGCGAGCTACGAGCAGTACTTC. It is translated as CASSPRFLASYEQYF. The chain recombines TRBV7-3 with TRBJ2-5, with a possible D match to TRBD2 (6 bases). With the DNA end fitting TRBJ2-7 better, the J assignment may be wrong. From germline, CDR1 is SGHTA and CDR2 FQGTGA. The CDR3 runs 15 residues.

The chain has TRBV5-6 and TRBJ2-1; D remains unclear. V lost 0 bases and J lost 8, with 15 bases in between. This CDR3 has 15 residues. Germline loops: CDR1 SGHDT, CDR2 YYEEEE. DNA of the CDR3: TGTGCCAGCAGCTTGGATCGGTCCTACCGCCATGAGCAGTTCTTC. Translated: CASSLDRSYRHEQFF.

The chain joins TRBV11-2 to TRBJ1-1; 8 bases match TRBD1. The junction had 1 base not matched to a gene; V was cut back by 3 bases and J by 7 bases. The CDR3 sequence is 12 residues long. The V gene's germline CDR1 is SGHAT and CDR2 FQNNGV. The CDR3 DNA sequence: TGTGCCAGCAGCTTGACAGGGGATGAAGCTTTCTTT. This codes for CASSLTGDEAFF.

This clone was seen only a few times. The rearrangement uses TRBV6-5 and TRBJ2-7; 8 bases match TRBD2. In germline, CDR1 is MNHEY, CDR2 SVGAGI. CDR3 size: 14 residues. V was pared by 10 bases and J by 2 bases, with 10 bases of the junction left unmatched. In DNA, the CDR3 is TGTGCCACCCGGGGGGGCCTAGCGGCCTACGAGCAGTACTTC. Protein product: CATRGGLAAYEQYF.

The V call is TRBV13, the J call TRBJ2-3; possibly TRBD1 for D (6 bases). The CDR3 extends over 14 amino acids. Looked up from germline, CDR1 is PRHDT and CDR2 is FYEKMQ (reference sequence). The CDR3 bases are TGTGCTTCGGCTGTGGGGGCCAACCCAGATACGCAGTATTTT. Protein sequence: CASAVGANPDTQYF. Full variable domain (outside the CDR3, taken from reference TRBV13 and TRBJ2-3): AAGVIQSPRHLIKEKRETATLKCYPIPRHDTVYWYQQGPGQDPQFLISFYEKMQSDKGSIPDRFSAQQFSDYHSELNMSSLELGDSALYFCASAVGANPDTQYFGPGTRLTVL.

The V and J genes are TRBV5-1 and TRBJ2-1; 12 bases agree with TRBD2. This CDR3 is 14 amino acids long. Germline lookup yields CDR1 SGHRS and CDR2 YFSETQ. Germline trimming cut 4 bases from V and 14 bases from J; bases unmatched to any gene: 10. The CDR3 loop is CASSTGLAGTGKFF. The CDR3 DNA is TGCGCCAGCAGCACTGGACTAGCGGGAACGGGGAAGTTCTTC.

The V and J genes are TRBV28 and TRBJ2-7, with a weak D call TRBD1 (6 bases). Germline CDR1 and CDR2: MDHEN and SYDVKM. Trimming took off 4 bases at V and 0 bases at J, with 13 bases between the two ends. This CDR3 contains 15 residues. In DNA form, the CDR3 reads TGTGCCAGCAGTTACCCCCGGACAGTCTCCTACGAGCAGTACTTC. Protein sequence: CASSYPRTVSYEQYF.

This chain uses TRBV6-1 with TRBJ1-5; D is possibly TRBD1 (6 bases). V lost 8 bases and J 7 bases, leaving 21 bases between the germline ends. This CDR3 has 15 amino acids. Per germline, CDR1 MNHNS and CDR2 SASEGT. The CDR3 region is CASGGGGGARQPQHF. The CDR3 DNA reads TGTGCCAGCGGGGGGGGAGGGGGTGCGCGGCAGCCCCAGCATTTT.

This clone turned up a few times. The CDR3 here is CASSRPGTSGNNEQFF. CDR3 DNA sequence: TGTGCCAGCAGCAGACCCGGGACTAGCGGGAACAATGAGCAGTTCTTC. This sequence joins TRBV7-2 and TRBJ2-1; 13 bases align to TRBD2. With V trimmed by 5 bases and J by 5 bases, 6 bases remained unmatched. From germline, CDR1 is SGHTA and CDR2 FQGNSA. This CDR3 has 16 amino acids.

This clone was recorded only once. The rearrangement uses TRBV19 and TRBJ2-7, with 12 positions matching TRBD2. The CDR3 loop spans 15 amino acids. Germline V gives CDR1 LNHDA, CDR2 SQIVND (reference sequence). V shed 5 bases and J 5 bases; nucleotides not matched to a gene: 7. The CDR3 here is CASSPRTSGTHEQYF. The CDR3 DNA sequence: TGTGCCAGTAGTCCGAGGACTAGCGGGACCCACGAGCAGTACTTC.

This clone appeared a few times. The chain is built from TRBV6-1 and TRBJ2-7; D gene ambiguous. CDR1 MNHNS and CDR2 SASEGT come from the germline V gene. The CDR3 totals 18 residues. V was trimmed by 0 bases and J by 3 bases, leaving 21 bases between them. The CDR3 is CASSEALTKAPNVYEQYF. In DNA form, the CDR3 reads TGTGCCAGCAGTGAAGCCCTTACTAAGGCCCCAAATGTCTACGAGCAGTACTTC.

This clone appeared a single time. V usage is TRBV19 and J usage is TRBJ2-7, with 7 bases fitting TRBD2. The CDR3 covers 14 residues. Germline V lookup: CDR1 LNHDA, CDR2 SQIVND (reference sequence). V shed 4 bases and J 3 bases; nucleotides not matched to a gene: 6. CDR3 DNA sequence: TGTGCCAGTAGTACAACTACTAGCGTCTACGAGCAGTACTTC. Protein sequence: CASSTTTSVYEQYF.